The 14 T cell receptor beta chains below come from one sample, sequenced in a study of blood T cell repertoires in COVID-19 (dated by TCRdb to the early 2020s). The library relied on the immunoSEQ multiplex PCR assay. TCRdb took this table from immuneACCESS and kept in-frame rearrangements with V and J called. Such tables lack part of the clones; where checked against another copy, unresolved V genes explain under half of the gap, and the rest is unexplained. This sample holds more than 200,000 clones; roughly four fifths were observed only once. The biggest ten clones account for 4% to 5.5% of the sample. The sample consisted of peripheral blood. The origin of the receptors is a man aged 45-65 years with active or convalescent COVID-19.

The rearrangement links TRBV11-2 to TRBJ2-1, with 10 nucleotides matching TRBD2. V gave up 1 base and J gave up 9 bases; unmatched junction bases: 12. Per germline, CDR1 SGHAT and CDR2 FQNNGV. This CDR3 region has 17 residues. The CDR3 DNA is TGTGCCAGCAGCTTAGGGCCCCCAGCGGGGGGGCAGAGTGAGCAGTTCTTC. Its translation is CASSLGPPAGGQSEQFF.

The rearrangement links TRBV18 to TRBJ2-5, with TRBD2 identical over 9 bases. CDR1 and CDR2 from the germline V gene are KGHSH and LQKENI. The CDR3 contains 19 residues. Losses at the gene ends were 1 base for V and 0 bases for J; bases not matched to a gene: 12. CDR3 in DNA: TGTGCCAGCTCACCACGGGGGCTAGCGGGGCCTCCTAACCAAGAGACCCAGTACTTC. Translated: CASSPRGLAGPPNQETQYF.

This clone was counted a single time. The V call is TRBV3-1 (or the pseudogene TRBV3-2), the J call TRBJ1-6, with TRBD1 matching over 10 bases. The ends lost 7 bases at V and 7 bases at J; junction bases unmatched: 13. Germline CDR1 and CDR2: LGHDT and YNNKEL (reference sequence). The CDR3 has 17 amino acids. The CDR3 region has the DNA TGTGCCAGCACCGAAAGGAGGACAGGGGGAGTGAATTCACCCCTCCACTTT. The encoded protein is CASTERRTGGVNSPLHF.

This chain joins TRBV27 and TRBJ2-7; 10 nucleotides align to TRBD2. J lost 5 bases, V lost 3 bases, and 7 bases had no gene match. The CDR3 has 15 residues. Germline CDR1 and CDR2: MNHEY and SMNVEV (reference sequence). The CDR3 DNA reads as TGTGCCAGCAGTTTGGTAGCGGGGGGACGGGACGAGCAGTACTTC. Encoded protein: CASSLVAGGRDEQYF.

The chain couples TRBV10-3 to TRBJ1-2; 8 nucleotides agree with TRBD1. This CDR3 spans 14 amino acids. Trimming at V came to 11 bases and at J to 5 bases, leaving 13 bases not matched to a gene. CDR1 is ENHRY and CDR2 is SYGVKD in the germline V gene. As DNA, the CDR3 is TGTGCCGCAAGGGAAGGCACAGGGGGGTATGGCTACACCTTC. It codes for CAAREGTGGYGYTF.

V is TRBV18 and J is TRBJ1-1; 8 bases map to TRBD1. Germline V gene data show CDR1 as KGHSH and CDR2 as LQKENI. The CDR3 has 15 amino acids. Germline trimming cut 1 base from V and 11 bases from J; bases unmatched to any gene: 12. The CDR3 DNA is TGTGCCAGCTCACCACAAAATTCAGGGGGCGTTTCGGCTTTCTTT. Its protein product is CASSPQNSGGVSAFF.

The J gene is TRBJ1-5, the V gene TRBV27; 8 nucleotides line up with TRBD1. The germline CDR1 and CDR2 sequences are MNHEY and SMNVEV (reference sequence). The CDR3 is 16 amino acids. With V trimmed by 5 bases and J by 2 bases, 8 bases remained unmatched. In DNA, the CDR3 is TGTGCCAGCAGTCCAGACAGGGGTCTCGGCAATCAGCCCCAGCATTTT. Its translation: CASSPDRGLGNQPQHF.

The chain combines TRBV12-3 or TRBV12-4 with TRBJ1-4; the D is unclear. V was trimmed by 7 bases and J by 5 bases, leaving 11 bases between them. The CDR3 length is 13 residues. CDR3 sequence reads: CASMWRRNEKLFF. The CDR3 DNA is TGTGCCAGCATGTGGCGGAGGAATGAAAAACTGTTTTTT.

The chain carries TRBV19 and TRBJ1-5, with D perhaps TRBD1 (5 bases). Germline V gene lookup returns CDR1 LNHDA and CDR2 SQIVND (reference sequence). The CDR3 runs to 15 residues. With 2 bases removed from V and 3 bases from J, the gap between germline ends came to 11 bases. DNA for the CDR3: TGTGCCAGTAGTATATCCCAGGGTACCAATCAGCCCCAGCATTTT. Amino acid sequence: CASSISQGTNQPQHF.

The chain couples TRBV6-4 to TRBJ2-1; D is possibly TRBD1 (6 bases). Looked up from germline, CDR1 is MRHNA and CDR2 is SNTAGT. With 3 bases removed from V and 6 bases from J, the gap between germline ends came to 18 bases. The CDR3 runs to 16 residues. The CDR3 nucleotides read TGTGCCAGCAGTGATAATTACAGGGCCGCCTTCAATGAGCAGTTCTTC. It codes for CASSDNYRAAFNEQFF.

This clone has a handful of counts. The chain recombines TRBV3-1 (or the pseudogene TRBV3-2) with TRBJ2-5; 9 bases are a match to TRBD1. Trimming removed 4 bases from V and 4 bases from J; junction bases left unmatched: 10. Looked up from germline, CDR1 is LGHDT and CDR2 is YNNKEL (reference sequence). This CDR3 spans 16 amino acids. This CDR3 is CASSRTGTGSGETQYF. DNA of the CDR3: TGTGCCAGCAGCCGGACCGGGACAGGGAGTGGAGAGACCCAGTACTTC.

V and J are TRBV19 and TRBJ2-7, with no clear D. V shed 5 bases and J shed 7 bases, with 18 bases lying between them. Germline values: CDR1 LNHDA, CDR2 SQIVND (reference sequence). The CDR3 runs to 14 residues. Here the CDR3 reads CASSPRVAVKEQYF. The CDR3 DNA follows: TGTGCCAGTAGTCCTCGGGTAGCCGTCAAGGAGCAGTACTTC.

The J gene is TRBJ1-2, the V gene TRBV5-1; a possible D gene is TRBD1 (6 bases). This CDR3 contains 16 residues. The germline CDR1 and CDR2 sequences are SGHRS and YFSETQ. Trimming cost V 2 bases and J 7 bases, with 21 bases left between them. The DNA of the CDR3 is TGCGCCAGCAGCTTCTACTTGACATCGGCAGGGGTTGGCTACACCTTC. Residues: CASSFYLTSAGVGYTF.

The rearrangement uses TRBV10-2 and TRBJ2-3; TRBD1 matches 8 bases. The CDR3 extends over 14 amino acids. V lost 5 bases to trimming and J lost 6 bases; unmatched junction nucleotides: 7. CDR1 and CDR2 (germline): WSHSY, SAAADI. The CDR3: CASSRTGKVDTQYF. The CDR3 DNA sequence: TGCGCCAGCAGTAGGACAGGGAAGGTGGATACGCAGTATTTT.